The rows below give T cell receptor beta chains drawn from one sample of a study of blood T cell repertoires in COVID-19. The assay was immunoSEQ multiplex PCR, and TCRdb's table has in-frame clones only and misses some. The table has roughly 23,000 clones, 94% seen once; the top ten hold 3.5% to 4.5%. The specimen was peripheral blood. These receptors were collected from a woman in her forties or fifties with active COVID-19. CDR3s include the opening cysteine and the closing phenylalanine or tryptophan. The D gene is left open where the match is weak. Clone sizes are given selectively: once, few, many, or a class where the clone is expanded.

TRBV6-1	NA	TRBJ1-2	NA	TGTGCCAGCAGTGAAGCGGGGGGGGTAGACTATGGCTACACCTTC	CASSEAGGVDYGYTF
TRBV24-1	NA	TRBJ2-3	TRBD1	TGTGCCACCAGTAAGACAGGGGGCATTGAAGATACGCAGTATTTT	CATSKTGGIEDTQYF
TRBV2	NA	TRBJ1-2	NA	TGTGCCAGCAGTCCCTCGACAGGCCCTAGAGGCTACACCTTC	CASSPSTGPRGYTF
TRBV28	NA	TRBJ2-4	NA	TGTGCCAGCAGTTTATTGCAGGGGAACATTCAGTACTTC	CASSLLQGNIQYF
TRBV7-2	NA	TRBJ2-1	TRBD2	TGTGCCAGCAGCTCGACAGCGGGGAATCCCTTTATCTCCTACAATGAGCAGTTCTTC	CASSSTAGNPFISYNEQFF
TRBV3-1/TRBV3-2	NA	TRBJ1-1	NA	TGTGCCAGCAGCCAAGCGAACCGTTTAACAGGACCTGAAGCTTTCTTT	CASSQANRLTGPEAFF
TRBV7-2	NA	TRBJ2-7	NA	TGTGCCAGCAGCCCCCACTTTTCTAAGCACTACGAGCAGTACTTC	CASSPHFSKHYEQYF
TRBV5-1	NA	TRBJ2-1	NA	TGCGCCAGCAGCGGGGCCCTTGATGGTCCCTGGGAGTTCTTC	CASSGALDGPWEFF
TRBV6-6	NA	TRBJ2-3	NA	TGTGCCAGCTGTCCTAAAAAGGTAGCGGTTAGCACAGATACGCAGTATTTT	CASCPKKVAVSTDTQYF
TRBV28	NA	TRBJ1-2	TRBD1	TGTGCCAGCAGTTTAGGAGGTTTACAGGGGGCCGGCTACACCTTC	CASSLGGLQGAGYTF
TRBV6-5	NA	TRBJ2-3	TRBD2	TGTGCCAGCAGTTACCGGGGGACTACCGAAACAGATACGCAGTATTTT	CASSYRGTTETDTQYF
TRBV6-1	NA	TRBJ2-7	TRBD1	TGTGCCAGCAGTGAAGAGAGGACAGGGATCTGGTACGAGCAGTACTTC	CASSEERTGIWYEQYF
TRBV5-4	NA	TRBJ2-5	NA	TGTGCCAGCAGCTTGGCTAGGGGGGGAGGCCAGGAGACCCAGTACTTC	CASSLARGGGQETQYF
TRBV19	few	TRBJ2-3	NA	TGTGCCAGTAGAACGGACAGATCCACAGATACGCAGTATTTT	CASRTDRSTDTQYF
TRBV19	NA	TRBJ2-3	NA	TGTGCCAGTAGAACCTCAGGGGCCTTGAGCACAGATACGCAGTATTTT	CASRTSGALSTDTQYF
TRBV12-3/TRBV12-4	once	TRBJ1-6	NA	TGTGCCAGCCGGCGGGCTATCAATTCACCCCTCCACTTT	CASRRAINSPLHF
TRBV5-6	NA	TRBJ2-3	TRBD2	TGTGCCAGCAGCTCGAAGCGGGGGTTAGATACGCAGTATTTT	CASSSKRGLDTQYF
TRBV4-1	NA	TRBJ2-2	NA	TGCGCCAGCAGCCAAGAGGGGCGGGGCTGGGGGGAGCTGTTTTTT	CASSQEGRGWGELFF
TRBV6-5	NA	TRBJ1-1	TRBD1	TGTGCCAGCTCCGAAGGGGGCGCTGAAGCTTTCTTT	CASSEGGAEAFF
TRBV11-2	NA	TRBJ2-5	NA	TGTGCCAGCAGCTCCTTCCGACAGCCTCAAATGGTCCAAGAGACCCAGTACTTC	CASSSFRQPQMVQETQYF
TRBV14	NA	TRBJ2-1	NA	TGTGCCAGCAGCCAAGATCAAGGACTTACTATCAATGAGCAGTTCTTC	CASSQDQGLTINEQFF
TRBV4-1	NA	TRBJ2-3	TRBD2	TGCGCCAGCAGCCAACTAAGAGCTAGGACTAGCGGGGGGTCAGGAACAGATACGCAGTATTTT	CASSQLRARTSGGSGTDTQYF
TRBV24-1	NA	TRBJ2-2	NA	TGTGCCACCAGTGATTTGGTGCGGGCGAAACTGTTTTTT	CATSDLVRAKLFF
TRBV2	NA	TRBJ1-5	TRBD1	TGTGCCAGCAGTGAGACAGGGAATCAGCCCCAGCATTTT	CASSETGNQPQHF
TRBV29-1	NA	TRBJ2-6	TRBD1	TGCAGCGTTGAACGCCGGGACAGCCGATCTGGGGCCAACGTCCTGACTTTC	CSVERRDSRSGANVLTF
TRBV27	NA	TRBJ2-1	TRBD2	TGTGCCAGCGTCAGAAAAGCTAGCGGGAGGGTCTATGAGCAGTTCTTC	CASVRKASGRVYEQFF
TRBV2	NA	TRBJ2-2	TRBD2	TGTGCCAGCTCGCGGGAGGGCAGCGGCACCGGGGAGCTGTTTTTT	CASSREGSGTGELFF
TRBV5-6	NA	TRBJ2-2	TRBD1	TGTGCCAGCAGCTATCGACAGGGGGCGGGCACCGGGGAGCTGTTTTTT	CASSYRQGAGTGELFF
TRBV7-2	NA	TRBJ2-1	NA	TGTGCCAGCAGCTTGTATGGCGCGGATGAGCAGTTCTTC	CASSLYGADEQFF
TRBV6-5	NA	TRBJ1-2	NA	TGTGCCAGCAGTAGGGGTAACTATGGCTACACCTTC	CASSRGNYGYTF
TRBV28	once	TRBJ2-3	TRBD1	TGTGCCAGCAGTCCACAGGGGGCTTGGGATACGCAGTATTTT	CASSPQGAWDTQYF
TRBV9	NA	TRBJ2-5	NA	TGTGCCAGCAGCGGCAAACAGGGATTCCGAGAGACCCAGTACTTC	CASSGKQGFRETQYF
TRBV14	NA	TRBJ2-2	TRBD2	TGTGCCAGCAGCCAAGGCTATGGACTAGCGGGGACCGGGGAGCTGTTTTTT	CASSQGYGLAGTGELFF
TRBV18	once	TRBJ2-5	TRBD2	TGTGCCAGCTCACAAACAGCGGGGAATCAAGAGACCCAGTACTTC	CASSQTAGNQETQYF
TRBV5-5	NA	TRBJ2-2	NA	TGTGCCAGCAGCCTCACAGGGAACACCGGGGAGCTGTTTTTT	CASSLTGNTGELFF
TRBV11-2	NA	TRBJ2-3	TRBD1	TGTGCCAGCAGCGCATCTGGACAGGGCACAGATACGCAGTATTTT	CASSASGQGTDTQYF
TRBV4-1	NA	TRBJ2-5	TRBD2	TGCGCCAGCAGCCAATCCGGGACTAGCGCCCAAGAGACCCAGTACTTC	CASSQSGTSAQETQYF
TRBV28	NA	TRBJ1-1	NA	TGTGCCAGCACTAACCTCAGGGGCCCCTACGCTTTCTTT	CASTNLRGPYAFF
TRBV3-1/TRBV3-2	NA	TRBJ2-3	TRBD2	TGTGCCAGCAGCTCTAGCGGGGGGGCAGTAACAGATACGCAGTATTTT	CASSSSGGAVTDTQYF
TRBV25-1	NA	TRBJ2-2	NA	TGTGCCAGCACAGGAACAGGCGACACCGGGGAGCTGTTTTTT	CASTGTGDTGELFF
TRBV10-3	NA	TRBJ2-2	NA	TGTGCCATCAGTGTAAACCGGTCGGGCACCGGGGAGCTGTTTTTT	CAISVNRSGTGELFF
TRBV10-2	NA	TRBJ2-2	NA	TGCGCCAGCAGTGACCCTTCGACCGGGGAGCTGTTTTTT	CASSDPSTGELFF
TRBV7-9	NA	TRBJ1-2	TRBD1	TGTGCCAGCAGCTTAGAACAGGGGGTTTACGGCTACACCTTC	CASSLEQGVYGYTF
TRBV7-8	NA	TRBJ2-1	TRBD2	TGTGCCAGCAGCCCCAAAAGACTAGCGGGAGTCTACAATGAGCAGTTCTTC	CASSPKRLAGVYNEQFF
TRBV6-6	once	TRBJ2-7	NA	TGTGCCAGCAGTCCCACGGGACGGGGGGCCTTCCGTGGGTACGAGCAGTACTTC	CASSPTGRGAFRGYEQYF
TRBV28	few	TRBJ1-1	TRBD1	TGTGCCAGCAGTACCCAGGGGGGACCTGAAGCTTTCTTT	CASSTQGGPEAFF
TRBV19	NA	TRBJ1-6	TRBD1	TGTGCCAGTAGTGAAGACAGGGTTTATTCACCCCTCCACTTT	CASSEDRVYSPLHF
TRBV10-1	NA	TRBJ2-5	NA	TGCGCCAGCAGTGAGTCCTTGGAGACCCAGTACTTC	CASSESLETQYF
TRBV18	NA	TRBJ1-6	TRBD1	TGTGCCAGCTCACCATCCAGGGGGTTAACCATGTCCTATAATTCACCCCTCCACTTT	CASSPSRGLTMSYNSPLHF
TRBV5-1	NA	TRBJ2-2	TRBD2	TGCGCCAGCAGCTCCCGACTAGCGGGAGGGGTCGGGGAGCTGTTTTTT	CASSSRLAGGVGELFF
TRBV7-9	NA	TRBJ2-2	NA	TGTGCCAGCAGCTTTAGACAGGCCGCGAACACCGGGGAGCTGTTTTTT	CASSFRQAANTGELFF